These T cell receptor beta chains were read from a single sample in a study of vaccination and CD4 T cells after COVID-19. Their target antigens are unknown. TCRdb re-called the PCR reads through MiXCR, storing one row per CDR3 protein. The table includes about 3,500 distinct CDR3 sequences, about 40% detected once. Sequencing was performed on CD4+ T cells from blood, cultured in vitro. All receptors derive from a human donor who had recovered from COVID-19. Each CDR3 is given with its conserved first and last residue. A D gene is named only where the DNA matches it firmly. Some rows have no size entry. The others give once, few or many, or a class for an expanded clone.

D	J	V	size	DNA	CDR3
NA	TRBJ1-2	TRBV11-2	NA	TGTGCCAGCAGCGAGGGGGGGTATGGCTACACCTTC	CASSEGGYGYTF
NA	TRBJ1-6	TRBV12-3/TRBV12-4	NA	TGTGCCAGCAGCCCGGTCCTCTATAATTCACCCCTCCACTTT	CASSPVLYNSPLHF
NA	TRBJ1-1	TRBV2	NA	TGTGCCAGCAGTGAACAGGGGTTCGAGGCTGAAGCTTTCTTT	CASSEQGFEAEAFF
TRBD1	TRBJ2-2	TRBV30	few	TGTGCCGAAGGGGGCTACAACACCGGGGAGCTGTTTTTT	CAEGGYNTGELFF
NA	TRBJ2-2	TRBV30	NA	TGTGCCTGGAGTCCCGGGGGCCCCGGGGAGCTGTTTTTT	CAWSPGGPGELFF
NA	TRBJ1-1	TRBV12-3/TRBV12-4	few	TGTGCCAGCAGTTTAGTCCGCAGGGGCACTGAAGCTTTCTTT	CASSLVRRGTEAFF
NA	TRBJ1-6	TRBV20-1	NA	TGCAGTGCTAACAGGGAGAGCTCCTATAATTCACCCCTCCACTTT	CSANRESSYNSPLHF
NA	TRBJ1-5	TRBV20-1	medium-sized	TGCAGTGCTACCGACAGCCCTTATAGCAATCAGCCCCAGCATTTT	CSATDSPYSNQPQHF
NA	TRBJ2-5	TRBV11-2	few	TGTGCCAGCAGCTTTGGGGGGAGGCTCCAAGAGACCCAGTACTTC	CASSFGGRLQETQYF
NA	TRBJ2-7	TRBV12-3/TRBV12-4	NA	TGTGCCAGCAGTGGCAGTTTTACCTACGAGCAGTACTTC	CASSGSFTYEQYF
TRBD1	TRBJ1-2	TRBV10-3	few	TGTGCCACCACCAGGGGGTCCTCTCAGTACGGTCCTAACTATGGCTACACCTTC	CATTRGSSQYGPNYGYTF
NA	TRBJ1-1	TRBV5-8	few	TGTGCCACCCCCCCCTTGGTCGGCTATCGGGCTGAAGCTTTCTTT	CATPPLVGYRAEAFF
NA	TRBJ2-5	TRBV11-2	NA	TGTGCCAGCAGCTTAATGGCCAGACTAACCCAAGAGACCCAGTACTTC	CASSLMARLTQETQYF
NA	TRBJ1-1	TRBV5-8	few	TGTGCCAGCAGCTTGAGGGGCCCTAACTTTGAAGCTTTCTTT	CASSLRGPNFEAFF
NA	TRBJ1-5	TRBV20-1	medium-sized	TGCAGTGCTAGAGATTTATTTGGCAGGGAAAGTCAGCCCCAGCATTTT	CSARDLFGRESQPQHF
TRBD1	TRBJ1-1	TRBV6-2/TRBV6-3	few	TGTGCCAGCAGTTACGCCGAGGGGGCCCTCGCTGAAGCTTTCTTT	CASSYAEGALAEAFF
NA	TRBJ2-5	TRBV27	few	TGTGCCAGCAGTCCAATCCGGCTTGAGCGCGACCAAGAGACCCAGTACTTC	CASSPIRLERDQETQYF
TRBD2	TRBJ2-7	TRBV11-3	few	TGTGCCAGCAGCTTCGAGGGCAGGGAGGGCGAGCAGTACTTC	CASSFEGREGEQYF
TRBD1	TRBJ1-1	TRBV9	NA	TGTGCCAGCAGCGCTGGACAGGGTGGGACTGAAGCTTTCTTT	CASSAGQGGTEAFF
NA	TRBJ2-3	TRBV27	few	TGTGCCAGCAGACGGGTTGGTCACCTACTCACAGATACGCAGTATTTT	CASRRVGHLLTDTQYF
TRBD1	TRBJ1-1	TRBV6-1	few	TGTGCCAGCAGTGTCACGGGACAGGGGGCTGAAGCTTTCTTT	CASSVTGQGAEAFF
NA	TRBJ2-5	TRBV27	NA	TGTGCCAGCAGTTCCAATCCCGGAGAGACCCAGTACTTC	CASSSNPGETQYF
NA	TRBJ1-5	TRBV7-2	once	TGTGCCAGCAGCTTAAGGTCGGGGAACGGTCGGCCCCAGCATTTT	CASSLRSGNGRPQHF
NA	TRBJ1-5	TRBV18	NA	TGTGCCAGCTCGCTTCAGGGAGGGAGCAATCAGCCCCAGCATTTT	CASSLQGGSNQPQHF
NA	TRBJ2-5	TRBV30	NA	TGTGCCTGGAACCCCACGGCAGGGGAGACCCAGTACTTC	CAWNPTAGETQYF
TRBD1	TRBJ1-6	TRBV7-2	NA	TGTGCCAGCAGCCCGCATACAGGGGGGGATTCACCCCTCCACTTT	CASSPHTGGDSPLHF
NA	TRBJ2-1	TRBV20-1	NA	TGCAGTGCTATGGGTGCTAGCGACCCCTCTGACAACAATGAGCAGTTCTTC	CSAMGASDPSDNNEQFF
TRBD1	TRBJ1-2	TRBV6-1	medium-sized	TGTGCCAGCACTCGGACAGGAGAGGCCTATGGCTACACCTTC	CASTRTGEAYGYTF